This is a list of T cell receptor beta chains from one sample in a study of CD8 T cells in Susac syndrome. TCRdb analysed the immunoSEQ multiplex PCR reads with MiXCR anew, one entry per CDR3 protein. Among nearly 200,000 distinct CDR3 sequences listed, roughly 96% were seen once. Sequenced material: CD4+ T cells from PBMCs. All receptors derive from a human donor with multiple sclerosis. CDR3s include the opening cysteine and the closing phenylalanine or tryptophan. D genes are given only for firm matches. Not every row has a clone size; where given, it reads once, few, many or a size class.

size: NA
length: 13
D: NA
V: TRBV5-4
J: TRBJ2-3
CDR3: CASSLYSTDTQYF
DNA: TGTGCCAGCAGCTTGTATAGCACAGATACGCAGTATTTT

size: NA
length: 12
D: TRBD1
V: TRBV29-1
J: TRBJ1-2
CDR3: CSATGVYYGYTF
DNA: TGCAGCGCTACAGGGGTTTACTATGGCTACACCTTC

size: NA
length: 15
D: TRBD1
V: TRBV5-1
J: TRBJ2-7
CDR3: CASSLEWGQGYEQYF
DNA: TGCGCCAGCAGCTTGGAGTGGGGACAGGGGTACGAGCAGTACTTC

size: once
length: 15
D: NA
V: TRBV27
J: TRBJ2-7
CDR3: CASSPGARSSYEQYF
DNA: TGTGCCAGCAGTCCCGGGGCCAGGAGCTCCTACGAGCAGTACTTC

size: NA
length: 13
D: NA
V: TRBV29-1
J: TRBJ2-7
CDR3: CSVQDRSSYEQYF
DNA: TGCAGCGTGCAGGACAGAAGCTCCTACGAGCAGTACTTC

size: NA
length: 16
D: NA
V: TRBV27
J: TRBJ1-2
CDR3: CASSDHPGQLTYGYTF
DNA: TGTGCCAGCAGTGATCACCCGGGACAACTAACCTATGGCTACACCTTC

size: NA
length: 13
D: NA
V: TRBV15
J: TRBJ2-5
CDR3: CATSRSRGETQYF
DNA: TGTGCCACCAGCAGATCTCGAGGAGAGACCCAGTACTTC

size: once
length: 17
D: NA
V: TRBV6-5
J: TRBJ1-6
CDR3: CASSYTLRGGGNSPLHF
DNA: TGTGCCAGCAGTTACACTTTACGTGGGGGAGGTAATTCACCCCTCCACTTT

size: NA
length: 12
D: NA
V: TRBV20-1
J: TRBJ1-5
CDR3: CSARESGQPQHF
DNA: TGCAGTGCTAGAGAGTCAGGTCAGCCCCAGCATTTT

size: once
length: 14
D: TRBD1
V: TRBV30
J: TRBJ1-6
CDR3: CAWSRAGGNSPLHF
DNA: TGTGCCTGGAGTCGAGCAGGGGGTAATTCACCCCTCCACTTT

size: NA
length: 14
D: TRBD2
V: TRBV29-1
J: TRBJ2-2
CDR3: CSVRAGGGTGELFF
DNA: TGCAGCGTGAGAGCGGGAGGGGGGACCGGGGAGCTGTTTTTT

size: NA
length: 14
D: NA
V: TRBV29-1
J: TRBJ1-1
CDR3: CSVDMRRMNTEAFF
DNA: TGCAGCGTGGACATGCGGCGGATGAACACTGAAGCTTTCTTT

size: NA
length: 15
D: TRBD2
V: TRBV20-1
J: TRBJ2-7
CDR3: CSAYIAGEGSYEQYF
DNA: TGCAGTGCTTATATAGCGGGAGAGGGGTCCTACGAGCAGTACTTC

size: NA
length: 13
D: NA
V: TRBV12-3/TRBV12-4
J: TRBJ2-1
CDR3: CASTPGRHNEQFF
DNA: TGTGCCAGCACCCCGGGACGGCACAATGAGCAGTTCTTC

size: once
length: 13
D: TRBD2
V: TRBV29-1
J: TRBJ2-1
CDR3: CSVELSGGNEQFF
DNA: TGCAGCGTTGAACTGAGCGGGGGGAATGAGCAGTTCTTC

size: NA
length: 14
D: NA
V: TRBV29-1
J: TRBJ1-2
CDR3: CSVEYQGNGYGYTF
DNA: TGCAGCGTTGAGTACCAGGGAAACGGCTATGGCTACACCTTC

size: NA
length: 11
D: NA
V: TRBV27
J: TRBJ1-1
CDR3: CASSFEEAAFF
DNA: TGTGCCAGCAGTTTTGAGGAGGCGGCTTTCTTT

size: NA
length: 13
D: TRBD1
V: TRBV29-1
J: TRBJ1-1
CDR3: CSVADRGDTEAFF
DNA: TGCAGCGTTGCCGACAGGGGGGACACTGAAGCTTTCTTT

size: NA
length: 14
D: TRBD2
V: TRBV30
J: TRBJ2-3
CDR3: CAWTRAGSTDTQYF
DNA: TGTGCCTGGACGAGAGCGGGGAGCACAGATACGCAGTATTTT

size: NA
length: 17
D: TRBD2
V: TRBV20-1
J: TRBJ2-7
CDR3: CSARSSDGLAVTYEQYF
DNA: TGCAGTGCTAGATCGAGCGACGGACTAGCGGTAACCTACGAGCAGTACTTC

size: NA
length: 16
D: NA
V: TRBV15
J: TRBJ2-4
CDR3: CATSRGTVVAKNIQYF
DNA: TGTGCCACCAGCAGGGGGACGGTAGTAGCCAAAAACATTCAGTACTTC

size: NA
length: 13
D: TRBD1
V: TRBV2
J: TRBJ1-1
CDR3: CASTGQGATEAFF
DNA: TGTGCCAGCACCGGACAGGGGGCTACTGAAGCTTTCTTT

size: NA
length: 17
D: NA
V: TRBV7-3
J: TRBJ2-1
CDR3: CASSQFGGGPSYNEQFF
DNA: TGTGCCAGCAGCCAGTTCGGGGGAGGCCCCTCCTACAATGAGCAGTTCTTC

size: NA
length: 13
D: NA
V: TRBV11-3
J: TRBJ2-1
CDR3: CASSSRIFWEQFF
DNA: TGTGCCAGCAGCTCCAGGATATTTTGGGAGCAGTTCTTC

size: NA
length: 14
D: NA
V: TRBV29-1
J: TRBJ1-2
CDR3: CSVEGGRTNYGYTF
DNA: TGCAGCGTTGAAGGGGGGAGGACTAACTATGGCTACACCTTC

size: NA
length: 13
D: NA
V: TRBV5-1
J: TRBJ2-7
CDR3: CASSQQNSYEQYF
DNA: TGCGCCAGCAGCCAACAAAACTCCTACGAGCAGTACTTC

size: NA
length: 16
D: TRBD2
V: TRBV6-6
J: TRBJ2-7
CDR3: CASTEGRQRGNYEQYF
DNA: TGTGCCAGCACCGAGGGGAGGCAGCGGGGGAACTACGAGCAGTACTTC

size: NA
length: 13
D: NA
V: TRBV24-1
J: TRBJ1-4
CDR3: CATRAGQEEKLFF
DNA: TGTGCCACCAGGGCGGGACAAGAGGAAAAACTGTTTTTT

size: NA
length: 11
D: NA
V: TRBV29-1
J: TRBJ1-2
CDR3: CSAAGGNGYTF
DNA: TGCAGCGCCGCTGGGGGAAATGGCTACACCTTC

size: NA
length: 12
D: NA
V: TRBV5-4
J: TRBJ2-1
CDR3: CASRNRDDEQFF
DNA: TGTGCCAGCAGGAACAGGGACGATGAGCAGTTCTTC

size: NA
length: 12
D: NA
V: TRBV6-1
J: TRBJ2-7
CDR3: CASSWERQKQYF
DNA: TGTGCCAGCAGTTGGGAGAGACAGAAGCAGTACTTC

size: NA
length: 14
D: NA
V: TRBV7-9
J: TRBJ1-3
CDR3: CASSFEGTGNTIYF
DNA: TGTGCCAGCAGCTTCGAAGGAACTGGAAACACCATATATTTT

size: NA
length: 17
D: NA
V: TRBV7-8
J: TRBJ1-5
CDR3: CASSLLPPGASNQPQHF
DNA: TGTGCCAGCAGCTTATTACCTCCCGGCGCTAGCAATCAGCCCCAGCATTTT

size: NA
length: 16
D: TRBD2
V: TRBV5-1
J: TRBJ2-3
CDR3: CASSFTSGGNTDTQYF
DNA: TGCGCCAGCAGCTTCACTAGCGGGGGAAACACAGATACGCAGTATTTT

size: NA
length: 15
D: TRBD2
V: TRBV27
J: TRBJ2-7
CDR3: CASSSLPGGFYEQYF
DNA: TGTGCCAGCAGTTCCCTCCCGGGAGGGTTCTACGAGCAGTACTTC

size: NA
length: 13
D: NA
V: TRBV11-2
J: TRBJ2-2
CDR3: CASSLDRAGELFF
DNA: TGTGCCAGCAGCTTAGATCGTGCCGGGGAGCTGTTTTTT

size: NA
length: 14
D: NA
V: TRBV29-1
J: TRBJ2-7
CDR3: CSVGGGRAPYEQYF
DNA: TGCAGCGTGGGGGGGGGCAGGGCCCCCTACGAGCAGTACTTC

size: NA
length: 13
D: NA
V: TRBV29-1
J: TRBJ2-1
CDR3: CSVTSTPLNEQFF
DNA: TGCAGCGTTACTAGTACCCCGTTGAATGAGCAGTTCTTC

size: NA
length: 12
D: NA
V: TRBV28
J: TRBJ2-1
CDR3: CASSLTHNEQFF
DNA: TGTGCCAGCAGTCTTACGCACAATGAGCAGTTCTTC

size: NA
length: 13
D: NA
V: TRBV23-1
J: TRBJ2-7
CDR3: CASGPQGSIEQYF
DNA: TGCGCCAGCGGCCCGCAGGGGAGCATTGAGCAGTACTTC

size: NA
length: 17
D: NA
V: TRBV5-1
J: TRBJ2-1
CDR3: CASSTNPSGSSYNEQFF
DNA: TGCGCCAGCAGCACAAACCCCTCAGGGAGCTCCTACAATGAGCAGTTCTTC